A selection of T cell receptor beta chains follows, all from one sample in a study of blood T cell repertoires in COVID-19. TCRdb's table, derived via immunoSEQ multiplex PCR, lists solely in-frame clones and lacks some. The sample holds approximately 250,000 clones, about 82% seen once. Material for sequencing was peripheral blood. All receptors derive from a woman of 80 years or more with COVID-19, enrolled during active disease. Both conserved end residues are part of each CDR3. The D gene is left open where the match is weak. Size is omitted from some rows. Given values are once, few, many or a class for expanded clones.

size: NA; V: TRBV7-2; D: NA; J: TRBJ1-6; DNA: TGTGCCAGCAGCTTACAGGGGAAAAATTCACCCCTCCACTTT; CDR3: CASSLQGKNSPLHF
size: NA; V: TRBV3-1/TRBV3-2; D: TRBD2; J: TRBJ2-3; DNA: TGTGCCAGCAGCCAGAGGGCGGGGGGAATCTCAGATACGCAGTATTTT; CDR3: CASSQRAGGISDTQYF
size: NA; V: TRBV28; D: NA; J: TRBJ2-1; DNA: TGTGCCAGCAGGGGGGGTGCCTACAATGAGCAGTTCTTC; CDR3: CASRGGAYNEQFF
size: NA; V: TRBV29-1; D: TRBD1; J: TRBJ1-5; DNA: TGCAGCACAAGGGACAGCACTTCGGAGCCCCAGCATTTT; CDR3: CSTRDSTSEPQHF
size: few; V: TRBV2; D: TRBD1; J: TRBJ1-6; DNA: TGTGCCAGCAGTGAGAAACAGGGGAAGCGTTCACCCCTCCACTTT; CDR3: CASSEKQGKRSPLHF
size: once; V: TRBV6-5; D: TRBD1; J: TRBJ1-1; DNA: TGTGCCAGCAGATCGACAGGGGGCTCAGCTTTCTTT; CDR3: CASRSTGGSAFF
size: NA; V: TRBV9; D: NA; J: TRBJ1-2; DNA: TGTGCCAGCAGCGCCGGGGATAGAAACTATGGCTACACCTTC; CDR3: CASSAGDRNYGYTF
size: NA; V: TRBV24-1; D: NA; J: TRBJ1-2; DNA: TGTGCCACCAGTGATTTCTCAGGGTATGGCTACACCTTC; CDR3: CATSDFSGYGYTF
size: once; V: TRBV30; D: TRBD2; J: TRBJ2-5; DNA: TGTGCCTGGAAGGTTAGCGGGAGGCGGGAGACCCAGTACTTC; CDR3: CAWKVSGRRETQYF
size: NA; V: TRBV19; D: NA; J: TRBJ2-5; DNA: TGTGCCAGTAGCCTGCTGGGGGCTGAGACCCAGTACTTC; CDR3: CASSLLGAETQYF
size: NA; V: TRBV18; D: NA; J: TRBJ1-5; DNA: TGTGCCAGCTCAAGACAGGATCTGGGTAGCAATCAGCCCCAGCATTTT; CDR3: CASSRQDLGSNQPQHF